This T cell receptor (beta chain) derives from a study of metastatic and nonmetastatic thyroid tumors. Overall study: Patients with malignant and benign thyroid disease provided blood and tumor or nodule tissue, whose repertoires were compared. The study, taken as a whole, reports: According to reports, the diversity of TCR beta was significantly higher in malignant thyroid tumors than in benign nodules, and this held in both blood and tumor samples.

This clone was picked up many times. Its antigen remains unidentified. Thyroid surgery was performed in patients who had received no treatment beforehand. In the original processing: A classifier for distant metastasis in papillary thyroid cancer was constructed using CDR3 differences observed across clinicopathological groups. TCRdb redid the clone calls on the PCR reads using MiXCR. TCRdb, not the original authors, processed these V and J calls. The sample has fewer than 20,000 clones; 21% are singletons. The germline gives CDR1 SGHNT, CDR2 YENEEA. The junction had 9 bases not matched to a gene; V was cut back by 4 bases and J by 2 bases. The CDR3 loop spans 16 amino acids.

This clonotype was obtained from a female donor with papillary thyroid cancer or a benign thyroid nodule (not recorded which). Some clones in this sample may be carry-over from other donors' samples. The chain joins TRBV11-3 to TRBJ2-3; 7 bases are shared with TRBD1. The material sequenced was tumor tissue. DNA for the CDR3: TGTGCCAGCAGCTCTCCGGGACAGCAGTACACAGATACGCAGTATTTT. Residues: CASSSPGQQYTDTQYF.